The present T cell receptor beta chain was sequenced within a study of OX40 agonist ivuxolimab in advanced cancers. Study as a whole: Ivuxolimab is a fully human IgG2 antibody that activates OX40 (CD134). Hepatocellular carcinoma, melanoma, renal cell or head and neck cancer affected the dose-escalation patients.

Germline trimming cut 0 bases from V and 4 bases from J; bases unmatched to any gene: 2. The CDR3 is 14 residues long. CDR1 is SGHKS and CDR2 is YYEKEE in the germline V gene (reference sequence). Overall study findings and caveats: On average, a greater number of expanded clones characterised CD8+ T cells relative to CD4+. Also present in some nonresponders was a low level of normalized T-cell clonal expansion.

Sequencing used immunoSEQ multiplex PCR; TCRdb keeps in-frame clones, though not all of them. The sample records about 73,000 clones, around 88% being singletons. In the case of this clone: Its specificity is not known.

The sequence came from an adult with an advanced solid tumor such as melanoma, head and neck, liver or kidney cancer. This material consisted of CD4+ or CD8+ T cells sorted from blood, taken in a trial of the OX40 agonist ivuxolimab. This chain uses TRBV5-5 with TRBJ1-2; TRBD1 matches at 8 bases. The CDR3 loop reads CASSLDGQGYGYTF. CDR3 DNA sequence: TGTGCCAGCAGCTTGGACGGACAGGGCTATGGCTACACCTTC.